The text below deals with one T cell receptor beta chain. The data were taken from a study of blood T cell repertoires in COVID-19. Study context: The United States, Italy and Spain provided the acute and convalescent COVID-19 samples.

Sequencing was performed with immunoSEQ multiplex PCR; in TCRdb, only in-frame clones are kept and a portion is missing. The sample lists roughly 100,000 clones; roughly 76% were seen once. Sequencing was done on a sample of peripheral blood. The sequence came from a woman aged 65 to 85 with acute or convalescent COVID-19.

Written as DNA, the CDR3 is TGCGCCAGCAGGTGGACAGGGGTATCCTACGAGCAGTACTTC. It encodes CASRWTGVSYEQYF. The chain links TRBV5-1 to TRBJ2-7, with TRBD1 identical over 9 bases. The CDR3 contains 14 residues. With 5 bases clipped from V and 1 base from J, the junction kept 4 bases outside the gene matches. The germline CDR1 and CDR2 sequences are SGHRS and YFSETQ.